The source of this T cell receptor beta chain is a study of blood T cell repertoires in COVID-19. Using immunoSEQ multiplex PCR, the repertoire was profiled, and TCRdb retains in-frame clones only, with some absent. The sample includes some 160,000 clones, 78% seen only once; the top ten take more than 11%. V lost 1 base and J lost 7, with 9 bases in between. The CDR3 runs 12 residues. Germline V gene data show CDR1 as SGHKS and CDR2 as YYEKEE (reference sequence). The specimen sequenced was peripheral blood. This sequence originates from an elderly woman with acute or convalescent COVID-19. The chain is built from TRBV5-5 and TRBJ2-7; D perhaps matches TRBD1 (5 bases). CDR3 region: CASSLRQGEQYF. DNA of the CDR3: TGTGCCAGCAGCTTGCGGCAGGGAGAGCAGTACTTC.